The 25 T cell receptor beta chains below come from one sample, sequenced in a study of blood T cells in healthy people across ages. PCR was performed a second time for 7 to 11 cycles using a sample-barcoded 5' primer and a J-beta primer mix. TCRdb re-analysed the 5' RACE reads in MiXCR, keeping a single row per CDR3 protein. The data contain about 650,000 distinct CDR3 sequences, 52% of them singletons. Sequencing was carried out using blood. The receptors derive from a woman over 75 in good health.

In this sample, this clonotype turned up a few times. The V and J genes are TRBV6-6 and TRBJ2-2; no definite D call. Trimming removed 8 bases at V and 5 bases at J, with 15 bases between. This CDR3 is built from 14 residues. Germline CDR1 reads MNHNY; CDR2 reads SVGAGI (reference sequence). CDR3 residues: CASSQMSSTGELFF. DNA of the CDR3: TGTGCCAGCTCTCAGATGAGTTCGACCGGGGAGCTGTTTTTT.

The V call is TRBV12-3 or TRBV12-4, the J call TRBJ2-5; 7 bases are shared with TRBD2. The DNA end is a closer match to TRBJ2-7, so the J assignment may be wrong. The CDR3 has 13 residues. CDR3 sequence reads: CASSGRGFYEQYF. The CDR3 DNA follows: TGTGCCAGCAGTGGGCGGGGGTTCTACGAGCAGTACTTC.

A few counts support this clonotype. The V and J genes are TRBV20-1 and TRBJ2-3; TRBD2 matches at 13 bases. CDR1 is DFQATT, CDR2 SNEGSKA, per germline (reference sequence). Trimming at V came to 5 bases and at J to 5 bases, leaving 13 bases not matched to a gene. The CDR3 loop spans 17 amino acids. The CDR3 loop is CSAAPGLAGLRGDTQYF. CDR3 nucleotides: TGCAGTGCTGCGCCGGGACTAGCGGGATTAAGGGGAGATACGCAGTATTTT.

This clonotype was seen more than once but under ten times. The chain has TRBV7-9 and TRBJ1-2; 10 nucleotides align to TRBD1. Germline values: CDR1 SEHNR, CDR2 FQNEAQ (reference sequence). This CDR3 spans 14 amino acids. V shed 5 bases and J 7 bases; nucleotides not matched to a gene: 7. CDR3 region: CASSPRQGAGGYTF. For the CDR3, the DNA is TGTGCCAGCAGCCCACGACAGGGGGCCGGTGGCTACACCTTC.

The gene calls are TRBV20-1 and TRBJ1-2, with D possibly being TRBD1 (6 bases). The CDR3 consists of 16 residues. CDR1 DFQATT and CDR2 SNEGSKA come from the germline V gene (reference sequence). CDR3 nucleotide sequence: TGCAGCGCGCGCCCGCTGGACAGTTTGGATCTTAGTGGCTACACCTTC. It codes for CSARPLDSLDLSGYTF.

The V gene is TRBV6-5, the J gene TRBJ1-1; a possible D gene is TRBD1 (5 bases). The V gene lost 6 bases and the J gene lost 4 bases, with 18 bases spanning the gap. The CDR3 length is 15 residues. Germline V gene sequence: CDR1 MNHEY, CDR2 SVGAGI. The CDR3 here is CASSYDCRVGTEAFF. In DNA form, the CDR3 reads TGTGCCAGCAGCTACGATTGCAGGGTAGGCACTGAAGCTTTCTTT.

The chain combines TRBV7-2 with TRBJ2-5; D unclear. The J call could be wrong; TRBJ2-7 is a better fit for the DNA end. Germline assignment: CDR1 SGHTA and CDR2 FQGNSA. CDR3 length equals 15 residues. CDR3 region: CASSLAGILNDEQYF. The CDR3 nucleotides read TGTGCCAGCAGCTTAGCTGGGATTCTGAATGACGAGCAGTACTTC.

This clonotype showed up many times. This rearrangement joins TRBV5-1 to TRBJ1-5, with D maybe TRBD1 (5 bases). Trimming removed 0 bases from V and 3 bases from J, with 7 bases in between. The CDR3 runs to 14 residues. Germline CDR1 and CDR2: SGHRS and YFSETQ. In DNA, the CDR3 is TGCGCCAGCAGCTTGGAAGGGGCCAATCAGCCCCAGCATTTT. This sequence encodes CASSLEGANQPQHF.

As regards this clonotype: One end of the junction varies from germline; a read error may be responsible. The chain links TRBV20-1 to TRBJ1-4, with TRBD1 matching over 8 bases. This CDR3 is built from 14 residues. CDR1 and CDR2 from the germline V gene are DFQATT and SNEGSKA (reference sequence). This chain's CDR3 is CSAPRGQDNEELFF. CDR3 in DNA: TGCAGTGCTCCCCGGGGACAGGACAATGAAGAACTGTTTTTT.

In the case of this clonotype: A read error may account for a junction end that differs from germline. The V gene is TRBV3-1, the J gene TRBJ1-1, with D possibly matching TRBD1 (6 bases). CDR3 length: 14 amino acids. CDR1 and CDR2 from the germline V gene are LGHDT and YNNKEL (reference sequence). The CDR3 region has the DNA TGTGCCAGCAGCCAAGGAGGGGGGGGCACTGAAGCTTTGTTT. Amino acid sequence: CASSQGGGGTEALF.

The V and J genes are TRBV20-1 and TRBJ1-5, with unresolved D. Germline V gene sequence: CDR1 DFQATT, CDR2 SNEGSKA (reference sequence). V was trimmed by 2 bases and J by 2 bases, leaving 13 bases between them. This CDR3 spans 15 amino acids. The CDR3 sequence is CSARPQEMGNQPQHF. The CDR3 DNA sequence: TGCAGTGCTAGACCTCAGGAGATGGGCAATCAGCCCCAGCATTTT.

This clonotype was seen once. The rearrangement joins TRBV12-3 or TRBV12-4 to TRBJ2-5; 7 nucleotides line up with TRBD2. This CDR3 has 15 residues. The V gene end was trimmed by 6 bases and the J gene end by 1 base; junction bases not matched to a gene: 8. The CDR3 coding sequence is TGTGCCAGCAGCACCCAGGGACTACCCCAAGAGACCCAGTACTTC. Translation gives CASSTQGLPQETQYF.

The chain carries TRBV12-3 or TRBV12-4 and TRBJ2-5; 8 positions match TRBD2. Judging by the DNA end, TRBJ2-7 fits better; the J call may be wrong. CDR3 size: 16 residues. The CDR3 DNA reads as TGTGCCAGCAGTCCACCACGGGGGGGGAGACTCTACGAGCAGTACTTC. Protein product: CASSPPRGGRLYEQYF.

The V call is TRBV7-9, the J call TRBJ1-1; D is uncertain. This CDR3 region has 14 residues. Germline loops: CDR1 SEHNR, CDR2 FQNEAQ (reference sequence). V was trimmed by 5 bases and J by 4 bases, leaving 14 bases between them. The CDR3 spells CASSARIPGTEAFF. The CDR3 nucleotides read TGTGCCAGCAGCGCTCGAATCCCCGGCACTGAAGCTTTCTTT.

The rearrangement joins TRBV20-1 to TRBJ2-7; D gene unclear. V shed 3 bases and J shed 1 base, with 7 bases lying between them. The CDR3 extends over 12 amino acids. Germline CDR1 and CDR2: DFQATT and SNEGSKA (reference sequence). CDR3 nucleotides: TGCAGTGCTAGTTTAACGTCCTACGAGCAGTACTTC. Protein: CSASLTSYEQYF.

This clonotype was seen at least ten times. The chain links TRBV12-3 or TRBV12-4 to TRBJ2-4; no clear D gene. Trimming took off 3 bases at V and 1 base at J, with 10 bases between the two ends. CDR3 length equals 15 residues. Here the CDR3 reads CASSLVGVAKNIQYF. The DNA of the CDR3 is TGTGCCAGCAGTTTGGTTGGCGTGGCCAAAAACATTCAGTACTTC.

The table lists this clonotype with a count of one. A junction boundary mismatches the germline segment, possibly from a read error. The chain joins TRBV27 to TRBJ1-1; maybe TRBD1 (5 bases). Germline assignment: CDR1 MNHEY and CDR2 SMNVEV (reference sequence). The CDR3 covers 13 residues. CDR3 protein: CASSLSGRGEAFF. The CDR3, as DNA: TGTGCCAGCAGTCTATCTGGACGGGGCGAAGCTTTCTTT.

This clonotype was recorded at least ten times. The chain combines TRBV10-1 with TRBJ2-7, with a possible D match to TRBD1 (5 bases). V was clipped by 4 bases and J by 5 bases, with 12 bases between them. CDR1 WNHNN and CDR2 SYGVQD come from the germline V gene (reference sequence). The CDR3 has 13 residues. The CDR3 region is CASSVGARDEQYF. CDR3 sequence (DNA): TGCGCCAGCAGTGTAGGGGCTAGAGACGAGCAGTACTTC.

Many counts were recorded for this clonotype. The chain carries TRBV20-1 and TRBJ2-1; no reliable D call. Germline V gene sequence: CDR1 DFQATT, CDR2 SNEGSKA (reference sequence). With 6 bases removed from V and 12 bases from J, the gap between germline ends came to 15 bases. The CDR3 is 11 residues long. CDR3 protein: CSAPPPDRQFF. CDR3 DNA: TGCAGTGCGCCACCCCCGGATCGGCAGTTCTTC.

V and J are TRBV11-2 and TRBJ2-7; D might be TRBD2 (5 bases). Germline V gives CDR1 SGHAT, CDR2 FQNNGV. Trimming stripped 2 bases from V and 5 bases from J, with 16 bases between. The CDR3 extends over 15 amino acids. The CDR3 here is CASSLINGKRNEQYF. As DNA, the CDR3 is TGTGCCAGCAGCTTAATAAACGGGAAAAGGAACGAGCAGTACTTC.

The rearrangement links TRBV4-1 to TRBJ2-3, with 7 bases fitting TRBD2. This CDR3 has 15 amino acids. Germline CDR1 MGHRA, CDR2 YSYEKL. The trim removed 0 bases at V and 8 bases at J, leaving 8 bases unmatched. The CDR3 region has the DNA TGCGCCAGCAGCCAAGAAGCGGGCGGGGGTGGTACGCAGTATTTT. Protein product: CASSQEAGGGGTQYF.

This clonotype was seen ten or more times. The chain is built from TRBV21-1 and TRBJ2-5; the table gives TRBD1 as D, unverified against the DNA. TRBV21-1 is annotated as a pseudogene. The CDR3 sequence is 13 residues long. The CDR3 sequence: CASTLRGVETQYF. The CDR3 DNA reads TGTGCCAGCACCCTACGGGGGGTCGAGACCCAGTACTTC.

The chain recombines TRBV20-1 with TRBJ1-1; weak D call: TRBD1 (5 bases). The CDR3 totals 16 residues. The V gene's germline CDR1 is DFQATT and CDR2 SNEGSKA (reference sequence). V lost 0 bases, J lost 0 bases, and 14 bases lay in between. The CDR3 region is CSARDPGGGMNTEAFF. The CDR3 nucleotides are TGCAGTGCTAGAGATCCGGGGGGTGGGATGAACACTGAAGCTTTCTTT.

About this clonotype: This may be a read error: a much more frequent sequence differs by one nucleotide. This chain connects TRBV30 to TRBJ2-1; D is unclear. Per germline, CDR1 GTSNPN and CDR2 SVGIG (reference sequence). The CDR3 has 11 amino acids. CDR3 region: CAWSARNVQFF. CDR3 sequence (DNA): TGTGCCTGGAGTGCCCGCAATGTGCAGTTCTTC.

In this sample, this clonotype turned up a few times. V and J are TRBV6-1 and TRBJ1-2; D is undetermined. Germline V gene lookup returns CDR1 MNHNS and CDR2 SASEGT. CDR3 size: 15 residues. V shed 5 bases and J shed 0 bases, with 13 bases lying between them. The CDR3 nucleotides are TGTGCCAGCAGTCTGGATACTTTAGCTAACTATGGCTACACCTTC. Protein: CASSLDTLANYGYTF.